This entry is about one T cell receptor (beta chain). These data belong to a study of siplizumab effects on memory and regulatory T cells. The data were produced by immunoSEQ multiplex PCR, yet TCRdb's version contains in-frame clones alone and is incomplete. The sample contains around 82,000 clones, 93% of which appear only once. Per germline, CDR1 SQVTM and CDR2 ANQGSEA. V lost 6 bases and J lost 2; bases outside the gene matches: 11. CDR3 length: 15 amino acids. The sequencing sample was made of CD8+ T cells sorted from blood. This receptor was obtained from a human donor in good health. V is TRBV29-1 and J is TRBJ2-7; 9 nucleotides align to TRBD1. CDR3 sequence: CSVDRGDRGTYEQYF. The CDR3 DNA follows: TGCAGCGTGGACAGGGGCGATAGAGGTACCTACGAGCAGTACTTC.